This T cell receptor beta chain was captured by sequencing in a study of blood T cells in healthy people across ages (dated by TCRdb to the mid-2010s). About the study as a whole: Template switching captured roughly one uniquely barcoded TCR beta cDNA molecule per two T cells in model experiments. To track age-related changes in TCR beta repertoire diversity, the study relied on deep sequencing normalized with unique cDNA molecular identifiers. Donors were grouped into four age groups: young (average 16 years), middle-aged (over 35), aged (approximately 67) and long-lived (82). Donors of different ages were randomly distributed across sequencing lanes to avoid experimental bias. For two donors (one aged 18 to 29 and one aged 80 or older), the study analyzed two additional independent replicas of 1 million unique cDNA reads from the same blood draw.

Deletion took 3 bases off V and 3 bases off J, with a span of 13 bases between the germline ends. From the germline V gene, CDR1 is SQVTM and CDR2 is ANQGSEA. The CDR3 measures 14 amino acids from cysteine to phenylalanine. Left in the record is the CDR3 DNA by itself, 42 bases read in frame from the first base. The roughly 42 donors, aged about 6 to 95 years, were systemically healthy Caucasian individuals from Russia. Each donor gave about 10 milliliters of peripheral blood, drawn into EDTA-treated Vacutainer tubes. Ficoll-Paque density-gradient centrifugation was used to isolate PBMCs, with at least 7 million per sample. Trizol reagent was used to extract total RNA from PBMCs, with at least 5.5 micrograms per sample. Naive CD45RAhigh/CD27high T cell percentages were measured by flow cytometry on a PBMC aliquot from every donor. Library generation was performed with 5' RACE. Sequencing was carried out with an Illumina HiSeq 2500. A second 7 to 11 cycle PCR used a sample-barcoded 5' primer and a J-beta primer mix. A unique molecular identifier was introduced onto each TCR beta cDNA molecule by a template-switch 5' adaptor carrying 12 random nucleotides. At least 3 million CDR3-containing paired-end reads were obtained from each sample. All of the RNA was converted into first-strand cDNA using the Mint cDNA synthesis kit, with a TRBC-specific oligonucleotide serving as the primer. After uracil-DNA glycosylase treatment, a first 18-cycle PCR used universal primers M1SS and BC2_uni_R on all cDNA. On the study's bioinformatics: Each sample was normalized by randomly selecting 1 million high-quality reads, each carrying a distinct molecular identifier. Instead of being binned into consensus sequences, reads with shared molecular identifiers were discarded. MiTCR, set to a Q25 quality threshold and the strictest error-elimination algorithm, was used for CDR3 identification, clonotype clustering and error correction. A nonparametric unseen species model with Euler transformation was used to estimate lower-bound total TCR beta diversity. TCRdb itself trimmed the public reads at Q25 with fastp, ran MiXCR and retained productive beta chains. Identical CDR3 proteins give one entry, which carries the most common genes and DNA. The V and J calls shown here were made by TCRdb, not taken from the authors' results. This sample holds around 1,100,000 distinct CDR3 sequences; about two fifths were observed only once. The ten largest account for roughly 13% of the sample.

This clonotype was picked up a small number of times. The target of this receptor is not known. No base-level quality is on record; no much larger clone is a single base apart. Study-wide conclusions, independent of this receptor: Estimates of total diversity from one million sequenced T cells were regarded as lower bounds and underestimates. Because profiling used bulk unsorted PBMCs, naive and antigen-experienced compartments could not be compared conclusively. Observed TCR beta diversity per million T cells fell roughly linearly with age, and a significant reduction was already apparent by age around 40. Compared with the aged group, the long-lived group had more naive CD4+ T cells, fewer expanded clones and increased TCR diversity, suggesting age selection. A strong correlation was found between observed TCR beta diversity and the percentage of naive T cells measured by flow cytometry. Because donor CMV infection status was unknown, age-related changes in expanded clonotypes were potentially confounded.

The sequenced sample was blood. The chain is made from TRBV29-1 and TRBJ2-3; no D gene is confidently identified. The clonotype originates from a man between 18 and 35 years old in good health. The CDR3 region reads CSVDARFRTDTQYF. The nucleotide sequence is TGCAGCGTTGACGCCCGGTTTAGAACAGATACGCAGTATTTT.